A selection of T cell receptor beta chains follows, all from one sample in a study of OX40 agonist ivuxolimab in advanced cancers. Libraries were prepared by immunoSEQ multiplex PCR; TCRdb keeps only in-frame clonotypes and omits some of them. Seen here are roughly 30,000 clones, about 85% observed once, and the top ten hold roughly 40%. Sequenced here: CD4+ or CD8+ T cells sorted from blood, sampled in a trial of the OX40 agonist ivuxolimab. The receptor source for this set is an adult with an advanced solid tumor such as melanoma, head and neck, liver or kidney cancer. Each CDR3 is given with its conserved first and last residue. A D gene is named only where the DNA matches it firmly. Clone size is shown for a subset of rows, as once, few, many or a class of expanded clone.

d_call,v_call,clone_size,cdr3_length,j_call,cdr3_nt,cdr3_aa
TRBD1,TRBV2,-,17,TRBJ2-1,TGTGCCAGCAGTGAAGCAGCCACAGGGGATTACTACAATGAGCAGTTCTTC,CASSEAATGDYYNEQFF
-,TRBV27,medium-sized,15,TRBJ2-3,TGTGCCAGCAGTCACACACCATACAACACAGATACGCAGTATTTT,CASSHTPYNTDTQYF
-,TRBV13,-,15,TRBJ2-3,TGTGCCAGCAGCTTAGGCCCCCTTAGTACGGATACGCAGTATTTT,CASSLGPLSTDTQYF
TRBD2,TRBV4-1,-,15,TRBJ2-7,TGCGCCAGCAGCCAGACTAGCGGTTCCGTCTACGAGCAGTACTTC,CASSQTSGSVYEQYF
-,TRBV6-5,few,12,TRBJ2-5,TGTGCCAGCAGTCCCCCGAGGGAGACCCAGTACTTC,CASSPPRETQYF
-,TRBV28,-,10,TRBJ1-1,TGTGCCAGCAGCGATACTGAAGCTTTCTTT,CASSDTEAFF
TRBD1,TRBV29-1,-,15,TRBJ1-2,TGCAGCGTTGAAGATCAACAGGGGGCTGGTTATGGCTACACCTTC,CSVEDQQGAGYGYTF
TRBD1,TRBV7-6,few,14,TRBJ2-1,TGTGCCAGCAGCCGACAGGGGGCTGGGAATGAGCAGTTCTTC,CASSRQGAGNEQFF
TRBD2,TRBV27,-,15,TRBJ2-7,TGTGCCAGCAGTTTATTGACTAGCGGGAGCCACGAGCAGTACTTC,CASSLLTSGSHEQYF
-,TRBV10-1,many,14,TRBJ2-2,TGCGCCAGCAGTGAGTCGATAGAGACCGGGGAGCTGTTTTTT,CASSESIETGELFF
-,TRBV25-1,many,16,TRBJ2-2,TGTGCCAGCAGTCCTCCCGGGGAGGAGAACACCGGGGAGCTGTTTTTT,CASSPPGEENTGELFF
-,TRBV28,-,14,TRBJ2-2,TGTGCCAGCACCTCGTACACGGGGGCCGGGGAGCTGTTTTTT,CASTSYTGAGELFF
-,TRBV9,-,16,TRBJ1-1,TGTGCCAGCAGCCAAGGAACCAGCCACATGAACACTGAAGCTTTCTTT,CASSQGTSHMNTEAFF
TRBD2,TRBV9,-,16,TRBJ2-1,TGTGCCAGCAGCGTCGGGACTAGCGGGAGTAGCGATGAGCAGTTCTTC,CASSVGTSGSSDEQFF
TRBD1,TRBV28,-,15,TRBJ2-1,TGTGCCAGCAGTATCACAGGGGGGTTTGGTAATGAGCAGTTCTTC,CASSITGGFGNEQFF
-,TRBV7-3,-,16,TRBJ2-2,TGTGCCAGCAGCTTAGAAGGGGGAACCAGCACCGGGGAGCTGTTTTTT,CASSLEGGTSTGELFF
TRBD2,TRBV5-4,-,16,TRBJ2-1,TGTGCCAGCAGCAAACTAGCGGGAGGATGGTACAATGAGCAGTTCTTC,CASSKLAGGWYNEQFF
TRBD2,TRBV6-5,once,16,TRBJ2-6,TGTGCCAGCAGTTTTAGCGGGAGTTCTGGGGCCAACGTCCTGACTTTC,CASSFSGSSGANVLTF
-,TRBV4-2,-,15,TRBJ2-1,TGTGCCAGCAGCATCGGGGCGGAAGCTTACAATGAGCAGTTCTTC,CASSIGAEAYNEQFF
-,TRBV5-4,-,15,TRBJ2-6,TGTGCCAGCAGCTCGGCAGGGTCTGGGGCCAACGTCCTGACTTTC,CASSSAGSGANVLTF
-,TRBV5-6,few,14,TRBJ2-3,TGTGCCAGCAGCTTGGCAGGGGGCACAGATACGCAGTATTTT,CASSLAGGTDTQYF
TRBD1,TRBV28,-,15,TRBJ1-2,TGTGCCAGCAGCCCGGGGACAGGGTTGGACTATGGCTACACCTTC,CASSPGTGLDYGYTF
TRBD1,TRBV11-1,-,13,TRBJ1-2,TGTGCCACTTCCGGGACAGGAGCCTCCGGCTACACCTTC,CATSGTGASGYTF
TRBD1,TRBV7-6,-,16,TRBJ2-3,TGTGCCAGCAGCTTAGGCACAGGGGCCCTGACGGATACGCAGTATTTT,CASSLGTGALTDTQYF
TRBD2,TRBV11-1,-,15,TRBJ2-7,TGTGCCAGCAGCATTCATAGCGGGAACTCCTACGAGCAGTACTTC,CASSIHSGNSYEQYF
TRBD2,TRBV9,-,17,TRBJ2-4,TGTGCCAGCAGCTCCAATAGGGGTAGCGGGGAGAAAAACATTCAGTACTTC,CASSSNRGSGEKNIQYF
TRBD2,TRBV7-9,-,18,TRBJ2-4,TGTGCCAGCAGCGATAGCGGGAGGGCCGTTATGGACAAAAACATTCAGTACTTC,CASSDSGRAVMDKNIQYF
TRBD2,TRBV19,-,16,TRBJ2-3,TGTGCCAGTAGTAGAATAGCGGGAGTCGGCACAGATACGCAGTATTTT,CASSRIAGVGTDTQYF